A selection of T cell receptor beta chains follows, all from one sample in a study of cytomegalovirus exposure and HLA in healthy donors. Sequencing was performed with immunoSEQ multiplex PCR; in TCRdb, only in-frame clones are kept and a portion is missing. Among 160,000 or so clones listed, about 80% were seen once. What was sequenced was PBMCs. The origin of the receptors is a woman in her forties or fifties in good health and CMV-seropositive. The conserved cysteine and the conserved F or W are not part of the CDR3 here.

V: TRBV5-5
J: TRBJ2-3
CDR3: ASSLRPGEKDTQY

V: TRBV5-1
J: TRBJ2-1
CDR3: ASSSIGGSYNEQF

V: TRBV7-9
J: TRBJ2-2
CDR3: ASSLGRDRGNTGELF

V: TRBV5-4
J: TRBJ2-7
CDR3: ASSSPDRGSYEQY

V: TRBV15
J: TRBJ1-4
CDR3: ATSRDDRGAGEKLF

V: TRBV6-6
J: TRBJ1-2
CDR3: ASNVGQGGYT

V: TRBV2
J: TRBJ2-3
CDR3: ASSERSSGGVLDTQY

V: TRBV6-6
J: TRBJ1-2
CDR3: ASSYSGSMNYGYT

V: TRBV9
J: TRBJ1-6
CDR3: ASSVSENSNSPLH

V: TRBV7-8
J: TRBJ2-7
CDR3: ASSLGLQGNSYEQY

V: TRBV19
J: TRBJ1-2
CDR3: ASSTYRSNANYGYT

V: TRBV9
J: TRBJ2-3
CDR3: ASSVTGGGPADTQY

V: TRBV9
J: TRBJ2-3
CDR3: ASSARGGPSTDTQY

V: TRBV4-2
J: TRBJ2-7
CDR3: ASSRGQGLYEQY

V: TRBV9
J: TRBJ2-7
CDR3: ASSVVGGINEQY

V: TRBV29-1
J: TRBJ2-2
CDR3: SAREGGTGELF

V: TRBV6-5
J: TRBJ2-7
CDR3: ASSPEQGRSGEQY

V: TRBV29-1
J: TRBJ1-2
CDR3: SVAPGQGRSGGYT

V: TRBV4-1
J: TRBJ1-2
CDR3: ASSQRDRGAQYT

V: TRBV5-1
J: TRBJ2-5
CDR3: ASSPPSAGYQETQY

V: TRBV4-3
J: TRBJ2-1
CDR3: ASSQDVSRGTYNEQF

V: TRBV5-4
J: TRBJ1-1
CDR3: ASSFLLGLTGDTEAF

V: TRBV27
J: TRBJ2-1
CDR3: ASSVLWGGIDNEQF

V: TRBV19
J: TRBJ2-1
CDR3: ASSIVAAGDSYNEQF

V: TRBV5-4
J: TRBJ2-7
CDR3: ASSPDRGSYEQY

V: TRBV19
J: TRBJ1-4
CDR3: ASSVQGSREKLF

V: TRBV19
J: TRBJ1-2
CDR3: ASSTQGGDGNYGYT

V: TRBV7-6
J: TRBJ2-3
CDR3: ASSFNTDTQY

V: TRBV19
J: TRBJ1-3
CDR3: ASTPTGTLGNTIY

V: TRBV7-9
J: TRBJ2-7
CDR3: SSGTGSREQY

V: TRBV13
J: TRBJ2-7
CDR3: ASSLGASDEQY

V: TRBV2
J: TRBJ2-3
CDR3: ASSGQLAGVSDTQY

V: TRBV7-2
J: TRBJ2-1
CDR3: ASSPPGLFYNEQF

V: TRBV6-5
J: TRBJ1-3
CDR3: ASSRDSRGNTIY

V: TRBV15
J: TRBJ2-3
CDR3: ATSRPGLGTDTQY

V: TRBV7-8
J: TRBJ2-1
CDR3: ASSLAEPGYSYNEQF

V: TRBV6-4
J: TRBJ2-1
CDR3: ASRGGPYNEQF

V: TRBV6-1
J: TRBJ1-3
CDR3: ASSEWTGNGNTIY

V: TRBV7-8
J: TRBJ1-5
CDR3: ASSFGQAPNQPQH

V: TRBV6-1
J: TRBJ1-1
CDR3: ANSDRDRVTEAF

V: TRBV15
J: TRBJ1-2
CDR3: ATSRDRENAGYT

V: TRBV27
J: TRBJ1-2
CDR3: ASSLSAGARGYT

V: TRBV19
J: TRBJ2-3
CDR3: ASSKTSFTDTQY

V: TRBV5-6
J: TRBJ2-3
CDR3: ASSSGGGGGEYTDTQY

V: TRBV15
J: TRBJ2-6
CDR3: ATSAGGAGANVLT

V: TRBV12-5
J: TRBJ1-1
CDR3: ASGPGMRNTEAF

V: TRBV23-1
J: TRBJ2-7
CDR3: ASFSAGEAGTSGVLDEQY

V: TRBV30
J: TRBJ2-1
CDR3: AWSWGGNNYNEQF

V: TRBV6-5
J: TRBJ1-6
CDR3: ASSTLDRGNSPLH

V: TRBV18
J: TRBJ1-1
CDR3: ASSQTENTEAF

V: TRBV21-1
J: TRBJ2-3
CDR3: ASSKGASGGADTQY

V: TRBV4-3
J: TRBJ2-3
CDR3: ASSQDKGAGGPNTQY

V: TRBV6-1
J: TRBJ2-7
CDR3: ASSLTVLYEQY

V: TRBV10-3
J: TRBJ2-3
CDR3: AISARLVEQDTQY

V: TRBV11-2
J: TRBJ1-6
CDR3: ASSVSGLLTSPLR

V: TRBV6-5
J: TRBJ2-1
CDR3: ASSYSQLVGEQF

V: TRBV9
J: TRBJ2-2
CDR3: ASSAGLASGELF

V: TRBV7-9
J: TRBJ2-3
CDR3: ASRRGGSTDTQY

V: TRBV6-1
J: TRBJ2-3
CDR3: ASSSNTGGTDTQY